This TCR beta chain was identified during a study of control samples from healthy donors and cancer patients. Profiling relied on immunoSEQ multiplex PCR, and the TCRdb table lists in-frame clones only, not all of them. The data contain about 140,000 clones, 88% of them singletons. The receptor was derived from a woman in her 30s in good health. Sequenced: blood.

CDR3 coding DNA: TGTGCCAGCAGCTCCTGGACAGGGGATACGCAGTATTTT. Amino acid sequence: CASSSWTGDTQYF. The chain carries TRBV7-9 and TRBJ2-3, with TRBD1 identical over 8 bases. Germline V lookup: CDR1 SEHNR, CDR2 FQNEAQ (reference sequence). The junction had 3 bases not matched to a gene; V was cut back by 4 bases and J by 6 bases. This CDR3 spans 13 amino acids. Complete variable domain (other parts from reference TRBV7-9 and TRBJ2-3): DTGVSQNPRHKITKRGQNVTFRCDPISEHNRLYWYRQTLGQGPEFLTYFQNEAQLEKSRLLSDRFSAERPKGSFSTLEIQRTEQGDSAMYLCASSSWTGDTQYFGPGTRLTVL.